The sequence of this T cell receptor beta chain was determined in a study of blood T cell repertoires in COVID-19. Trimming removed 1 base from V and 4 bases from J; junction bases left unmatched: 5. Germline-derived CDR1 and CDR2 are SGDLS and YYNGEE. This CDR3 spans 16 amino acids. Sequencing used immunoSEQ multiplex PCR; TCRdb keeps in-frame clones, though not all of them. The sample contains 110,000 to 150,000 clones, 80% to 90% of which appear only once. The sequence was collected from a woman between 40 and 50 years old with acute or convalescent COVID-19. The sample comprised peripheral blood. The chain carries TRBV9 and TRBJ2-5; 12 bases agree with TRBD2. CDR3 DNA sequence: TGTGCCAGCAGCGTAAGCCTAGCGGGAGGGCTAGAGACCCAGTACTTC. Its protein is CASSVSLAGGLETQYF.